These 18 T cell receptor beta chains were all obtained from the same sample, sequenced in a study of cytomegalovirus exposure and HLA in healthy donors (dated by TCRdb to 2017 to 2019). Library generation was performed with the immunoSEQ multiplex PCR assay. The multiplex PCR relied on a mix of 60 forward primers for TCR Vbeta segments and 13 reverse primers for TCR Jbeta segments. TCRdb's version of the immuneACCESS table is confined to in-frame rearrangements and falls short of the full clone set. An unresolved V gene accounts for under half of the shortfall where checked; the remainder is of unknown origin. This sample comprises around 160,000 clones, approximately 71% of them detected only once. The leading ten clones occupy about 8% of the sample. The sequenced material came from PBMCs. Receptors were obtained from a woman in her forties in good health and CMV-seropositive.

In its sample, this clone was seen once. The CDR3 DNA reads as TGCGCCAGCAGCTTGGGTATAGCCTCCCGGACCCAGTACTTC. The encoded protein is CASSLGIASRTQYF. The chain has TRBV5-1 and TRBJ2-5; D remains ambiguous. V was cut by 0 bases and J by 7 bases, with 13 bases left in between. The CDR3 totals 14 residues. Germline-derived CDR1 and CDR2 are SGHRS and YFSETQ. Looking up the rest from reference TRBV5-1 and TRBJ2-5 gives the full variable domain: KAGVTQTPRYLIKTRGQQVTLSCSPISGHRSVSWYQQTPGQGLQFLFEYFSETQRNKGNFPGRFSGRQFSNSRSEMNVSTLELGDSALYLCASSLGIASRTQYFGPGTRLLVL.

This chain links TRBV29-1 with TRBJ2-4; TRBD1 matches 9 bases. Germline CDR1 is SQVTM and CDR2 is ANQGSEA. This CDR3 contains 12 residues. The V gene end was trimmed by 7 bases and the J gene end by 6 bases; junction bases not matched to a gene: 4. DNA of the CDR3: TGCAGCGCCTACAGGGGGCGAAACATTCAGTACTTC. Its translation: CSAYRGRNIQYF.

The CDR3: CARRGQGHEQYF. The DNA for the CDR3 is TGTGCCAGAAGAGGACAGGGCCACGAGCAGTACTTC. The V gene is TRBV25-1, the J gene TRBJ2-7; 8 nucleotides align to TRBD1. This CDR3 has 12 amino acids. Germline V gene data show CDR1 as MGHDK and CDR2 as SYGVNS. The trim removed 9 bases at V and 5 bases at J, leaving 6 bases unmatched.

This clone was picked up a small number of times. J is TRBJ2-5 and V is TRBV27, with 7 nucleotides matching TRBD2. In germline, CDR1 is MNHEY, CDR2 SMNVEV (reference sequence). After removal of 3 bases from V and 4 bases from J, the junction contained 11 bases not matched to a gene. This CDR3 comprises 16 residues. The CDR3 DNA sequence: TGTGCCAGCAGTTTGGGACTATTAAGTCGCGGAGAGACCCAGTACTTC. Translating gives CASSLGLLSRGETQYF.

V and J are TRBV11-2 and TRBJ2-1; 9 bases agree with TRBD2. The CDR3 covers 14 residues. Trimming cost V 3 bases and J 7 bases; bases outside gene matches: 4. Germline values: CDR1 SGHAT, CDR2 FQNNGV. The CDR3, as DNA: TGTGCCAGCAGCTTTAGCGGGAGTTGGAATGAGCAGTTCTTC. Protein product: CASSFSGSWNEQFF.

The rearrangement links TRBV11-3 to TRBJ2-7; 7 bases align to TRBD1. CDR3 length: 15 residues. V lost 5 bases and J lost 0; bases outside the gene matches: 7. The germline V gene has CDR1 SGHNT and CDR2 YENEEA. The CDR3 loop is CASSQMGTDSYEQYF. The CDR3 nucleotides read TGTGCCAGCAGCCAGATGGGGACAGACTCCTACGAGCAGTACTTC.

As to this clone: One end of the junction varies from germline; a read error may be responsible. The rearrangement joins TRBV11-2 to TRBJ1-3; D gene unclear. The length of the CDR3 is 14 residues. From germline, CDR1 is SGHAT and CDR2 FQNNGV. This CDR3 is CVSSLTNSGNTIYF. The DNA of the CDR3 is TGTGTCAGCAGCTTAACAAACTCTGGAAACACCATATATTTT.

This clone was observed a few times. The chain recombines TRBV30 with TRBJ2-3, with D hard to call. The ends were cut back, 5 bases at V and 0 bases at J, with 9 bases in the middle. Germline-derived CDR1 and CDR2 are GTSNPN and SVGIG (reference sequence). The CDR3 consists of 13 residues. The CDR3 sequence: CAWSIASTDTQYF. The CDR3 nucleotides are TGTGCCTGGTCGATAGCAAGCACAGATACGCAGTATTTT.

In nucleotides, the CDR3 is TGTGCCAGCAGTCCGGCGGAAAATTCACCCCTCCACTTT. Residues: CASSPAENSPLHF. J is TRBJ1-6 and V is TRBV2; D unresolved. The CDR3 sequence is 13 residues long. The germline V gene has CDR1 SNHLY and CDR2 FYNNEI. The germline V and J ends were trimmed by 5 bases and 7 bases, with 9 bases remaining between them.

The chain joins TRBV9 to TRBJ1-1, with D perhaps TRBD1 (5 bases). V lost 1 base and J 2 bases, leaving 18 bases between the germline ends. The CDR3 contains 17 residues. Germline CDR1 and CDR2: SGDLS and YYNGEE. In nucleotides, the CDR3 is TGTGCCAGCAGCGTACAGAACCAGGGAGGTCCCAACACTGAAGCTTTCTTT. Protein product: CASSVQNQGGPNTEAFF.

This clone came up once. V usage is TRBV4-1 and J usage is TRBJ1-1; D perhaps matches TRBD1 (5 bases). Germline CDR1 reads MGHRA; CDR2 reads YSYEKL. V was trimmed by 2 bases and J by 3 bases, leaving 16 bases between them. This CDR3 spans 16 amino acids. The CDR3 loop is CASSQPVGLGDTEAFF. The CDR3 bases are TGCGCCAGCAGCCAACCAGTGGGACTAGGGGACACTGAAGCTTTCTTT.

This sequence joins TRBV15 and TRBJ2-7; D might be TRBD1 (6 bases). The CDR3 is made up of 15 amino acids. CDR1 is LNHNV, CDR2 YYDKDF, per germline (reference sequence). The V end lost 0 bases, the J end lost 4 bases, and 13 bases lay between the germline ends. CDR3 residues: CATSRDSMQGYEQYF. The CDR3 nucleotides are TGTGCCACCAGCAGAGATTCGATGCAGGGGTACGAGCAGTACTTC.

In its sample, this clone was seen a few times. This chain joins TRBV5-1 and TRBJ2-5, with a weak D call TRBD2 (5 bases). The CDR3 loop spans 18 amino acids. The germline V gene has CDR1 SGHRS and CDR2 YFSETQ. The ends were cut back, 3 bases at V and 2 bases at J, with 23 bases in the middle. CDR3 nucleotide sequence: TGCGCCAGCAGCTCTGTCGCGCGCGGACTGCCCGGACAAGAGACCCAGTACTTC. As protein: CASSSVARGLPGQETQYF.

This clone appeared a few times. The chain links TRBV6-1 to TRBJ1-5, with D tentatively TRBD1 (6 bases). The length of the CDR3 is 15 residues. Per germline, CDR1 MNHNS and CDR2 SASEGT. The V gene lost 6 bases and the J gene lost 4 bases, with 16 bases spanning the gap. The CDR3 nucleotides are TGTGCCAGCAGCCGGAAGGGGGAGGGTAATCAGCCCCAGCATTTT. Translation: CASSRKGEGNQPQHF.

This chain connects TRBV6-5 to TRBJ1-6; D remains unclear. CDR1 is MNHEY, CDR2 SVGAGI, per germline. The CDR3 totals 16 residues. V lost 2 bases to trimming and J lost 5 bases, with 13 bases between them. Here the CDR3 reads CASSYEFAGNNSPLHF. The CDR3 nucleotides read TGTGCCAGCAGTTACGAGTTCGCGGGGAATAATTCACCCCTCCACTTT.

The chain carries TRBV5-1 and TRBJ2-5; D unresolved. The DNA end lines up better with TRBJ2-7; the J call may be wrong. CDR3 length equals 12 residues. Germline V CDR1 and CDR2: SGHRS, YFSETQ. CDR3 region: CASSANAYEQYF. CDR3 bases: TGCGCCAGCAGTGCGAACGCCTACGAGCAGTACTTC.

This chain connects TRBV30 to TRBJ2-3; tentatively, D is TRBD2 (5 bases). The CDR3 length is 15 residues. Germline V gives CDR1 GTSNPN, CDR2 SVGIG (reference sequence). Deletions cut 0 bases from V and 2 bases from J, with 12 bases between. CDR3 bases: TGTGCCTGGAGTGTAATGGCGGGCCTCACAGATACGCAGTATTTT. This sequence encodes CAWSVMAGLTDTQYF.

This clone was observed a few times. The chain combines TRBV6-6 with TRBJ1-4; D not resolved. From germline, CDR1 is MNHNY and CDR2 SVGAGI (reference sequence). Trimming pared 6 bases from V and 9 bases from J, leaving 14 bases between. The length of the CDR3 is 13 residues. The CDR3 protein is CASSREGGKKLFF. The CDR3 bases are TGTGCCAGCAGCCGGGAGGGCGGGAAAAAACTGTTTTTT.